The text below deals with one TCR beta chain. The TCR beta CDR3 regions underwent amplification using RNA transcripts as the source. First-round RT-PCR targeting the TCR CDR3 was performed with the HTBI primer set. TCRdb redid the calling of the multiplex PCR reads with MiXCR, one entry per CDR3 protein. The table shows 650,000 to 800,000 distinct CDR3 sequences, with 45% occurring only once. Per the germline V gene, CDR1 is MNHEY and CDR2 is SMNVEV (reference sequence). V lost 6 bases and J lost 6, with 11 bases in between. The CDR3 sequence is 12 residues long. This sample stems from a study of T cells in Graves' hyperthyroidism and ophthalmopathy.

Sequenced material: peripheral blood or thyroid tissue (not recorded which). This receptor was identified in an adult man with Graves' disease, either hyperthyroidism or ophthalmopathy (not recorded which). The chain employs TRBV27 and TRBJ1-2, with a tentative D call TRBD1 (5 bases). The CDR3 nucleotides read TGTGCCAGCAGGACAGCGAGAAATGGCTACACCTTC. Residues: CASRTARNGYTF.